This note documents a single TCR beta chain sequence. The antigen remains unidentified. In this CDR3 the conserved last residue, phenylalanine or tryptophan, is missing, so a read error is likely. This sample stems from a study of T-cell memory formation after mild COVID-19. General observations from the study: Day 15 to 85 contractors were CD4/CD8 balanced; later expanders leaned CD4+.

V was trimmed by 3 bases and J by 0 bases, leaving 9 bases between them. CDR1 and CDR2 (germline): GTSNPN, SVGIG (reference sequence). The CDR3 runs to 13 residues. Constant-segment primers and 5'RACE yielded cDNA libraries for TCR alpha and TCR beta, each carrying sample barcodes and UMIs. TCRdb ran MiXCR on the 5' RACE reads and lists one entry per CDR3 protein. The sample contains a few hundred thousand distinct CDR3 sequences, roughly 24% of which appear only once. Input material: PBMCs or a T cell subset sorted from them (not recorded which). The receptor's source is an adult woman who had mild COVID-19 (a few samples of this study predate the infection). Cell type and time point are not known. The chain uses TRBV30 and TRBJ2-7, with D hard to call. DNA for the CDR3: TGTGCCTGGAGGCCGACCGCCTCCTACGAGCAGTACTTA. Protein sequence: CAWRPTASYEQYL.